These 28 T cell receptor beta chains share one sample of origin, sequenced in a study of OX40 agonist ivuxolimab in advanced cancers. Clones were sequenced by immunoSEQ multiplex PCR, and TCRdb holds only the in-frame ones, with some missing. The data hold some 98,000 clones, with 80% to 90% observed a single time. This specimen consisted of CD4+ or CD8+ T cells sorted from blood, obtained in a trial of the OX40 agonist ivuxolimab. Receptors originate from an adult with an advanced solid tumor such as melanoma, head and neck, liver or kidney cancer.

The genes are TRBV29-1 and TRBJ1-5, with 7 nucleotides matching TRBD1. The CDR3 is 13 residues long. Trimming cost V 4 bases and J 3 bases; bases outside gene matches: 3. CDR1 is SQVTM and CDR2 is ANQGSEA in the germline V gene. The chain's CDR3 is CSVGQGFNQPQHF. DNA of the CDR3: TGCAGCGTTGGACAGGGCTTCAATCAGCCCCAGCATTTT.

This clone was counted only a few times. The chain has TRBV19 and TRBJ2-2; the match to TRBD2 covers 14 bases. The length of the CDR3 is 18 residues. Germline CDR1 is LNHDA and CDR2 is SQIVND (reference sequence). Losses at the gene ends were 5 bases for V and 4 bases for J; bases not matched to a gene: 9. This chain's CDR3 is CASSSRTSGGPITGELFF. The CDR3 region has the DNA TGTGCCAGTAGTTCCCGGACTAGCGGGGGGCCCATCACCGGGGAGCTGTTTTTT.

V usage is TRBV29-1 and J usage is TRBJ1-6, with TRBD1 matching over 7 bases. The trim removed 6 bases at V and 7 bases at J, leaving 9 bases unmatched. CDR3 length equals 14 residues. From germline, CDR1 is SQVTM and CDR2 ANQGSEA. CDR3 coding DNA: TGCAGCGTGAAGGGACAGTCCCAAAATTCACCCCTCCACTTT. It translates to CSVKGQSQNSPLHF.

This clone was detected only once. The CDR3 region is CASSVATSSRADTQYF. The CDR3 nucleotides read TGTGCCAGCAGCGTAGCTACGTCCTCAAGGGCAGATACGCAGTATTTT. This sequence joins TRBV9 and TRBJ2-3; D is ambiguous. The V end was cut by 0 bases, the J end by 4 bases, with 15 bases between. The CDR3 is 16 residues long. Germline-derived CDR1 and CDR2 are SGDLS and YYNGEE.

The CDR3 DNA follows: TGTGCCAGCAGTGAACTCTGGAGGGCGGTCGGTGAAAAACTGTTTTTT. Amino acid sequence: CASSELWRAVGEKLFF. The gene calls are TRBV6-1 and TRBJ1-4; D remains ambiguous. The CDR3 is 16 residues long. V was trimmed by 2 bases and J by 7 bases, leaving 17 bases between them. CDR1 and CDR2 from the germline V gene are MNHNS and SASEGT.

The rearrangement links TRBV6-1 to TRBJ1-5; no clear D. This CDR3 comprises 13 residues. The V and J ends lost 4 bases and 7 bases respectively, with 11 bases between them. Germline assignment: CDR1 MNHNS and CDR2 SASEGT. The CDR3 spells CASSVRHKQPQHF. As DNA, the CDR3 is TGTGCCAGCAGTGTCAGGCACAAGCAGCCCCAGCATTTT.

The J gene is TRBJ2-7, the V gene TRBV29-1; D perhaps matches TRBD1 (7 bases). CDR1 and CDR2 from the germline V gene are SQVTM and ANQGSEA. The CDR3 has 13 residues. The V end was cut by 7 bases, the J end by 0 bases, with 13 bases between. In DNA, the CDR3 is TGCAGCGCGGAGGGGGCTAGCTCCTACGAGCAGTACTTC. Amino acids: CSAEGASSYEQYF.

This clone was seen a single time. The rearrangement joins TRBV4-2 to TRBJ1-1; no clear D. V was shortened by 4 bases and J by 0 bases, with 12 bases between the two germline ends. The CDR3 extends over 15 amino acids. Germline CDR1 and CDR2: LGHNA and YNFKEQ. CDR3 in amino acids: CASSRAESMNTEAFF. The CDR3 coding sequence is TGTGCCAGCAGCCGAGCCGAATCGATGAACACTGAAGCTTTCTTT.

The rearrangement links TRBV7-2 to TRBJ1-5; 7 bases are shared with TRBD1. The V gene end was trimmed by 4 bases and the J gene end by 4 bases; junction bases not matched to a gene: 4. The germline V gene has CDR1 SGHTA and CDR2 FQGNSA. The CDR3 contains 14 residues. CDR3 in amino acids: CASSSRQGNQPQHF. CDR3 nucleotides: TGTGCCAGCAGCTCACGACAGGGAAATCAGCCCCAGCATTTT.

This clone was seen a single time. V usage is TRBV5-8 and J usage is TRBJ2-7, with 7 bases fitting TRBD2. Germline-derived CDR1 and CDR2 are SGHTS and YDEGEE. V was clipped by 5 bases and J by 0 bases; unmatched bases: 8. CDR3 length: 15 residues. DNA for the CDR3: TGTGCCAGCAGAACCTGGGGAGGGCCCTCCTACGAGCAGTACTTC. Amino acids: CASRTWGGPSYEQYF.

The rearrangement uses TRBV5-1 and TRBJ2-7; possible D gene TRBD2, 5 bases. Germline V CDR1 and CDR2: SGHRS, YFSETQ. The CDR3 has 12 residues. The V and J ends lost 0 bases and 7 bases respectively, with 8 bases between them. The chain's CDR3 is CASSLDGREQYF. CDR3 coding DNA: TGCGCCAGCAGCTTGGATGGGAGAGAGCAGTACTTC.

The CDR3 reads CASRAISGAYGYTF. DNA of the CDR3: TGTGCCAGCAGAGCTATTTCAGGGGCCTATGGCTACACCTTC. This chain connects TRBV6-1 to TRBJ1-2, with D tentatively TRBD1 (6 bases). The germline CDR1 and CDR2 sequences are MNHNS and SASEGT. The V end lost 6 bases, the J end lost 4 bases, and 15 bases lay between the germline ends. The CDR3 runs to 14 residues.

The chain joins TRBV6-5 to TRBJ2-6, with D perhaps being TRBD1 or TRBD2 (5 bases each). Germline V gene sequence: CDR1 MNHEY, CDR2 SVGAGI. V lost 6 bases and J lost 4, with 13 bases in between. The CDR3 consists of 15 residues. The CDR3 loop is CASRPSGTGANVLTF. DNA for the CDR3: TGTGCCAGCAGACCTTCAGGGACCGGGGCCAACGTCCTGACTTTC.

This clone was seen a single time. The chain links TRBV27 to TRBJ2-3, with a tentative D call TRBD2 (5 bases). This CDR3 has 14 residues. Trimming left V 8 bases short and J 6 bases short, with 18 bases between. CDR1 is MNHEY, CDR2 SMNVEV, per germline (reference sequence). The CDR3 region is CASQTALGGDTQYF. CDR3 in DNA: TGTGCCAGCCAGACGGCCTTGGGCGGGGATACGCAGTATTTT.

In this sample, this clone turned up once. The rearrangement joins TRBV4-2 to TRBJ1-5; the D is unclear. CDR3 size: 15 residues. Trimming stripped 0 bases from V and 3 bases from J, with 9 bases between. In germline, CDR1 is LGHNA, CDR2 YNFKEQ. This CDR3 is CASSQEDGFNQPQHF. The CDR3 nucleotides are TGTGCCAGCAGCCAAGAGGATGGATTCAATCAGCCCCAGCATTTT.

The V and J genes are TRBV6-5 and TRBJ1-1; D possibly corresponds to TRBD1 (5 bases). This CDR3 has 13 amino acids. The germline V and J ends were trimmed by 5 bases and 6 bases, with 13 bases remaining between them. From germline, CDR1 is MNHEY and CDR2 SVGAGI. The CDR3 DNA reads TGTGCCAGCAGTGTATCAGGGTTCCCTGAAGCTTTCTTT. This gives the protein CASSVSGFPEAFF.

The chain links TRBV11-2 to TRBJ2-7; D could derive from TRBD1 or TRBD2 (6 bases each). The V and J ends lost 6 bases and 2 bases respectively, with 14 bases between them. CDR1 and CDR2 from the germline V gene are SGHAT and FQNNGV. The CDR3 contains 14 residues. CDR3 DNA: TGTGCCAGCAGGAAGGGGGGCGGAACCTACGAGCAGTACTTC. Amino acid sequence: CASRKGGGTYEQYF.

The V and J genes are TRBV5-1 and TRBJ1-2, with 9 bases that match TRBD1. The junction had 7 bases not matched to a gene; V was cut back by 5 bases and J by 5 bases. CDR3 length: 14 amino acids. In germline, CDR1 is SGHRS, CDR2 YFSETQ. CDR3 amino acids: CASSREGQGYGYTF. The CDR3 region has the DNA TGCGCCAGCAGTCGCGAGGGACAGGGATATGGCTACACCTTC.

The chain combines TRBV6-5 with TRBJ2-7; no definite D call. The V gene lost 7 bases and the J gene lost 0 bases, with 10 bases spanning the gap. The CDR3 runs 13 residues. Germline values: CDR1 MNHEY, CDR2 SVGAGI. The CDR3 nucleotides are TGTGCCAGCAAGGAAGGGCTCTCCTACGAGCAGTACTTC. As protein: CASKEGLSYEQYF.

The J gene is TRBJ1-2, the V gene TRBV7-2; D possibly corresponds to TRBD1 (5 bases). V was shortened by 5 bases and J by 3 bases, with 10 bases between the two germline ends. The CDR3 runs to 13 residues. Germline lookup yields CDR1 SGHTA and CDR2 FQGNSA. This CDR3 is CASSRGTDYGYTF. Here the CDR3 DNA reads TGTGCCAGCAGCCGCGGGACGGACTATGGCTACACCTTC.

The chain uses TRBV27 and TRBJ2-2, with a possible D match to TRBD1 (6 bases). The germline V and J ends were trimmed by 6 bases and 5 bases, with 19 bases remaining between them. Germline loops: CDR1 MNHEY, CDR2 SMNVEV (reference sequence). The CDR3 covers 16 residues. Here the CDR3 reads CASRYRELGWTGELFF. CDR3 sequence (DNA): TGTGCCAGCAGATACAGGGAATTGGGTTGGACCGGGGAGCTGTTTTTT.

This chain uses TRBV11-2 with TRBJ2-5, with 7 bases fitting TRBD2. The DNA end is a closer match to TRBJ2-7, so the J assignment may be wrong. Germline V gene data show CDR1 as SGHAT and CDR2 as FQNNGV. There are 14 residues in the CDR3. In DNA, the CDR3 is TGTGCCAGCAGCTTGGGGAGGGTGGCTTTCGAGCAGTACTTC. This translates into CASSLGRVAFEQYF.

The V gene is TRBV19, the J gene TRBJ1-5, with a weak D call TRBD1 (5 bases). The ends were cut back, 0 bases at V and 2 bases at J, with 17 bases in the middle. Per the germline V gene, CDR1 is LNHDA and CDR2 is SQIVND (reference sequence). CDR3 length: 18 residues. CDR3 coding DNA: TGTGCCAGTAGTATAGATGGGGCGGTGGGTAAGGGCAATCAGCCCCAGCATTTT. Translation: CASSIDGAVGKGNQPQHF. The variable domain in full, completed from reference TRBV19 and TRBJ1-5, reads DGGITQSPKYLFRKEGQNVTLSCEQNLNHDAMYWYRQDPGQGLRLIYYSQIVNDFQKGDIAEGYSVSREKKESFPLTVTSAQKNPTAFYLCASSIDGAVGKGNQPQHFGDGTRLSIL.

The V and J genes are TRBV11-2 and TRBJ1-2; D is uncertain. Trimming took 4 bases from V and 5 from J, leaving 8 bases between them. The CDR3 runs 12 residues. Germline CDR1 and CDR2: SGHAT and FQNNGV. The CDR3 reads CASSSGRYGYTF. The CDR3 DNA follows: TGTGCCAGCAGCTCAGGCCGGTATGGCTACACCTTC.

In this sample, this clone turned up a few times. The genes are TRBV5-6 and TRBJ2-7, with TRBD1 identical over 10 bases. V lost 3 bases to trimming and J lost 1 base; unmatched junction nucleotides: 1. CDR1 is SGHDT and CDR2 is YYEEEE in the germline V gene. The CDR3 runs to 14 residues. In DNA, the CDR3 is TGTGCCAGCAGCTGGGACAGGGGTTCCTACGAGCAGTACTTC. The encoded protein is CASSWDRGSYEQYF.

The chain uses TRBV14 and TRBJ1-2; 7 bases match TRBD1. This CDR3 region has 15 residues. The V gene end was trimmed by 2 bases and the J gene end by 2 bases; junction bases not matched to a gene: 5. Germline CDR1 is SGHDN and CDR2 is FVKESK. This CDR3 reads CASSQTRQGNYGYTF. CDR3 bases: TGTGCCAGCAGCCAAACTCGACAGGGCAACTATGGCTACACCTTC.

The V call is TRBV6-5, the J call TRBJ1-4, with TRBD1 as a possible D gene (6 bases). Per the germline V gene, CDR1 is MNHEY and CDR2 is SVGAGI. The V and J ends lost 2 bases and 5 bases respectively, with 15 bases between them. This CDR3 spans 16 amino acids. This CDR3 reads CASSYTTGTQNEKLFF. The CDR3 region has the DNA TGTGCCAGCAGTTACACCACCGGGACACAGAATGAAAAACTGTTTTTT.

The gene calls are TRBV19 and TRBJ2-3; 9 bases are shared with TRBD2. Germline V gene sequence: CDR1 LNHDA, CDR2 SQIVND (reference sequence). This CDR3 is 15 amino acids long. J lost 6 bases, V lost 5 bases, and 9 bases had no gene match. DNA for the CDR3: TGTGCCAGTAGTGTGGGACTAGCTCCCTCGGATACGCAGTATTTT. It is translated as CASSVGLAPSDTQYF. Together with reference TRBV19 and TRBJ2-3, the CDR3 gives the full variable domain: DGGITQSPKYLFRKEGQNVTLSCEQNLNHDAMYWYRQDPGQGLRLIYYSQIVNDFQKGDIAEGYSVSREKKESFPLTVTSAQKNPTAFYLCASSVGLAPSDTQYFGPGTRLTVL.